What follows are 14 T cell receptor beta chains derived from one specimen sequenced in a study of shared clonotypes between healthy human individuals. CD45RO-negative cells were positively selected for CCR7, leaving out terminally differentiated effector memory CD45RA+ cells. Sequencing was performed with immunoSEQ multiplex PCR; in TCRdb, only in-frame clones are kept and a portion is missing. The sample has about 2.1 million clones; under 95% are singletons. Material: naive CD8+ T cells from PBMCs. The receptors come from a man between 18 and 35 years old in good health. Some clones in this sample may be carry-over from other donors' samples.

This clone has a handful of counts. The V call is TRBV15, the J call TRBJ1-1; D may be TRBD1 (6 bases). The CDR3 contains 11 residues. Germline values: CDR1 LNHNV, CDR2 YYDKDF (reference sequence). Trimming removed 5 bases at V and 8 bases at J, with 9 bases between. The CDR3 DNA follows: TGTGCCACCAGCGCCACAGGGGAAGCTTTCTTT. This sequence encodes CATSATGEAFF. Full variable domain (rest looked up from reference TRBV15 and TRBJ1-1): DAMVIQNPRYQVTQFGKPVTLSCSQTLNHNVMYWYQQKSSQAPKLLFHYYDKDFNNEADTPDNFQSRRPNTSFCFLDIRSPGLGDTAMYLCATSATGEAFFGQGTRLTVV.

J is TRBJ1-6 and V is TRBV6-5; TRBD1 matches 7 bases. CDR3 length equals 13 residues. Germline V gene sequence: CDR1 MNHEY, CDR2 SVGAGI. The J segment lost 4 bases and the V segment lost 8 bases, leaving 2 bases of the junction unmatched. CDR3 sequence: CASRQGYNSPLHF. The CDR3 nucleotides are TGTGCCAGCCGACAGGGTTATAATTCACCCCTCCACTTT.

CDR3 sequence reads: CASKLAHSYEQYF. As DNA, the CDR3 is TGTGCCAGCAAGTTAGCACACTCCTACGAGCAGTACTTC. The chain carries TRBV28 and TRBJ2-7; D remains unclear. The CDR3 extends over 13 amino acids. Germline CDR1 MDHEN, CDR2 SYDVKM. With 7 bases removed from V and 0 bases from J, the gap between germline ends came to 10 bases.

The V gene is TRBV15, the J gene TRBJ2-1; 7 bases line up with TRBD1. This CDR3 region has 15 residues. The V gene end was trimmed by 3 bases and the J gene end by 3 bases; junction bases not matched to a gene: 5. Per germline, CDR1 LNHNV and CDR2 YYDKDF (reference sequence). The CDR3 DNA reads TGTGCCACCAGCAGCTCCGGGACAGTCTACAATGAGCAGTTCTTC. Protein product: CATSSSGTVYNEQFF.

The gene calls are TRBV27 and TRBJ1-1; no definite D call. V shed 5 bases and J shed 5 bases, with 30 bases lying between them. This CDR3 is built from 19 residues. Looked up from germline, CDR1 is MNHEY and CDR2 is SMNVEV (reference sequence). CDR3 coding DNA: TGTGCCAGCAGTGGGATCCGTATTCATGGAGGCCGCCTGGGGACTGAAGCTTTCTTT. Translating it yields CASSGIRIHGGRLGTEAFF.

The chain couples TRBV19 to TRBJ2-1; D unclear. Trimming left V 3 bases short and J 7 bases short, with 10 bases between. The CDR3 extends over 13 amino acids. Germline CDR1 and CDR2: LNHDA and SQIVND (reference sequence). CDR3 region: CASSIAGWNEQFF. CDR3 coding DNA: TGTGCCAGTAGTATCGCAGGATGGAATGAGCAGTTCTTC.

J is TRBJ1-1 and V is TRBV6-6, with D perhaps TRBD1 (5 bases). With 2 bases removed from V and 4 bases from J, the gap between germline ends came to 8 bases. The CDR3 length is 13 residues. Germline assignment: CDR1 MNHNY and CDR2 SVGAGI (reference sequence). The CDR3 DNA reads TGTGCCAGCAGTTACGAGGGGCGCACTGAAGCTTTCTTT. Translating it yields CASSYEGRTEAFF.

The CDR3 reads CASSNPGQGSYGYTF. CDR3 in DNA: TGTGCCAGCAGCAACCCCGGCCAGGGTAGCTATGGCTACACCTTC. The chain uses TRBV9 and TRBJ1-2, with a tentative D call TRBD1 (5 bases). There are 15 residues in the CDR3. Germline lookup yields CDR1 SGDLS and CDR2 YYNGEE. V dropped 4 bases and J dropped 4 bases, with 17 bases sitting between them.

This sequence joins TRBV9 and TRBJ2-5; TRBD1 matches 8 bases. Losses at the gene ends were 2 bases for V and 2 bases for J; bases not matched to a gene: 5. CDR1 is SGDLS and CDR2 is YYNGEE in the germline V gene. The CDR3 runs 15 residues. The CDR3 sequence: CASSVGQAYQETQYF. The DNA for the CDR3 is TGTGCCAGCAGCGTGGGACAGGCCTATCAAGAGACCCAGTACTTC.

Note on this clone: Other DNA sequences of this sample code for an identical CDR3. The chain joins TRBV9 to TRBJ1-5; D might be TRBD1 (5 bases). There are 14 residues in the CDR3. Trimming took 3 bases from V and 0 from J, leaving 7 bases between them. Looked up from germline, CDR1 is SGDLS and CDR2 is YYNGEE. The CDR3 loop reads CASSEGYSNQPQHF. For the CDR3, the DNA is TGTGCCAGCAGCGAGGGGTATAGCAATCAGCCCCAGCATTTT. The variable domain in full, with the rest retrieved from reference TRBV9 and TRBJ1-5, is DSGVTQTPKHLITATGQRVTLRCSPRSGDLSVYWYQQSLDQGLQFLIQYYNGEERAKGNILERFSAQQFPDLHSELNLSSLELGDSALYFCASSEGYSNQPQHFGDGTRLSIL.

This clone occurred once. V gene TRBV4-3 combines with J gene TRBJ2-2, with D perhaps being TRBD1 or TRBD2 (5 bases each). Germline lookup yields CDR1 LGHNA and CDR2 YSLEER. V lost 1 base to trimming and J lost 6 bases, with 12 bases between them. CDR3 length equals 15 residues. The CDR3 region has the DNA TGCGCCAGCAGCCAAGTTCTAGCAGGGCCCGGGGAGCTGTTTTTT. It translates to CASSQVLAGPGELFF.

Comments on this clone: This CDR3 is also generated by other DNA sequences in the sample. The CDR3 DNA reads as TGCGCCAGCAGCCAAGGGACAGGGGCCGGAAACACCATATATTTT. It codes for CASSQGTGAGNTIYF. The chain employs TRBV4-3 and TRBJ1-3, with 9 bases aligning to TRBD1. V was pared by 1 base and J by 4 bases, with 2 bases of the junction left unmatched. The length of the CDR3 is 15 residues. Germline assignment: CDR1 LGHNA and CDR2 YSLEER.

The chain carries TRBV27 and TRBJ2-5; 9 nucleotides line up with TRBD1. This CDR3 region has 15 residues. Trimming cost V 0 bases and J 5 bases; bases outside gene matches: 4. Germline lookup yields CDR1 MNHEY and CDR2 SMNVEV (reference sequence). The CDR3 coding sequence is TGTGCCAGCAGTTTATCCTGGGACAGGGAGGAGACCCAGTACTTC. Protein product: CASSLSWDREETQYF.

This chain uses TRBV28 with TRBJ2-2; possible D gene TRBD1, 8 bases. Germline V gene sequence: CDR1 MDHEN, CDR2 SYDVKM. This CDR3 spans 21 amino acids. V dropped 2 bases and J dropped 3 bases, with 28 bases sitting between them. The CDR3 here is CASSLPTQGAGDGRYTGELFF. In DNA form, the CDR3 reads TGTGCCAGCAGTTTACCTACCCAGGGGGCGGGAGACGGTCGGTACACCGGGGAGCTGTTTTTT.